What follows are 26 T cell receptor beta chains derived from one specimen sequenced in a study of cytomegalovirus exposure and HLA in healthy donors. This PCR relied on a set of 60 Vbeta primers and 13 Jbeta primers. Here immunoSEQ multiplex PCR was the method, and the copy in TCRdb shows in-frame clones only, minus some. Altogether 90,000 to 150,000 clones are present, about 70% being singletons, with the ten largest covering approximately 2.2%. Sequenced: PBMCs. These receptors were collected from a human donor in good health.

A few counts support this clone. This rearrangement joins TRBV6-1 to TRBJ2-3; unclear D gene. Germline V gives CDR1 MNHNS, CDR2 SASEGT. The CDR3 contains 13 residues. Deletions cut 10 bases from V and 3 bases from J, with 14 bases between. The CDR3 protein is CATGFSLTDTQYF. DNA for the CDR3: TGTGCCACCGGGTTTTCCTTAACAGATACGCAGTATTTT.

J is TRBJ2-1 and V is TRBV2, with 11 bases identical to TRBD2. Germline assignment: CDR1 SNHLY and CDR2 FYNNEI. The CDR3 contains 15 residues. The junction had 5 bases not matched to a gene; V was cut back by 3 bases and J by 7 bases. CDR3: CASSESSGGWNEQFF. As DNA, the CDR3 is TGTGCCAGCAGTGAGTCTAGCGGGGGGTGGAATGAGCAGTTCTTC.

The chain joins TRBV28 to TRBJ1-5; the D is unclear. This CDR3 has 15 residues. Looked up from germline, CDR1 is MDHEN and CDR2 is SYDVKM. V shed 7 bases and J shed 4 bases, with 17 bases lying between them. CDR3 sequence: CASTREGSGNQPQHF. Written as DNA, the CDR3 is TGTGCCAGCACCCGAGAAGGTAGCGGAAATCAGCCCCAGCATTTT.

The chain joins TRBV5-1 to TRBJ1-1; weak D call: TRBD1 (5 bases). Germline V gene data show CDR1 as SGHRS and CDR2 as YFSETQ. The CDR3 sequence is 16 residues long. V was pared by 4 bases and J by 2 bases, with 18 bases between. This CDR3 reads CASSPIYGGSNTEAFF. CDR3 coding DNA: TGCGCCAGCAGCCCGATTTATGGGGGGTCAAACACTGAAGCTTTCTTT.

The CDR3 loop is CASFLTGFGDEAFF. The CDR3 DNA follows: TGTGCCAGCTTCTTAACAGGCTTTGGGGATGAAGCTTTCTTT. The rearrangement uses TRBV28 and TRBJ1-1, with a weak D call TRBD1 (5 bases). Germline lookup yields CDR1 MDHEN and CDR2 SYDVKM. The CDR3 is 14 amino acids. Trimming stripped 8 bases from V and 7 bases from J, with 20 bases between.

J is TRBJ1-5 and V is TRBV11-2, with 7 bases identical to TRBD1. J was trimmed by 5 bases and V by 4 bases; bases with no gene match: 2. The CDR3 is 13 amino acids. Germline lookup yields CDR1 SGHAT and CDR2 FQNNGV. CDR3 loop: CASSYTGDQPQHF. CDR3 DNA: TGTGCCAGCAGCTATACAGGGGATCAGCCCCAGCATTTT.

This chain links TRBV28 with TRBJ1-2; possible D gene TRBD1, 5 bases. Germline V lookup: CDR1 MDHEN, CDR2 SYDVKM. V was cut by 3 bases and J by 5 bases, with 22 bases left in between. The CDR3 loop spans 17 amino acids. CDR3 residues: CASSFSQGLSTVYGYTF. CDR3 DNA sequence: TGTGCCAGCAGTTTTTCCCAGGGCTTATCCACGGTGTATGGCTACACCTTC.

In this sample, this clone turned up a few times. The gene calls are TRBV5-4 and TRBJ1-2, with unresolved D. This CDR3 comprises 14 residues. V lost 0 bases, J lost 3 bases, and 9 bases lay in between. Germline lookup yields CDR1 SGHNT and CDR2 YYREEE (reference sequence). Here the CDR3 reads CASSLVGRDYGYTF. The CDR3 DNA reads as TGTGCCAGCAGCTTGGTAGGGAGAGACTATGGCTACACCTTC.

The chain employs TRBV18 and TRBJ2-5; TRBD1 matches at 8 bases. J gave up 6 bases and V 2 bases, and 11 bases lay outside the gene matches. CDR3 size: 16 residues. Germline V lookup: CDR1 KGHSH, CDR2 LQKENI. The CDR3 region has the DNA TGTGCCAGCTCACCAACGGAGGGACAGGCTGGAAAGACCCAGTACTTC. Its protein is CASSPTEGQAGKTQYF.

The chain recombines TRBV5-1 with TRBJ2-7; 8 bases are a match to TRBD1. Per germline, CDR1 SGHRS and CDR2 YFSETQ. V lost 4 bases and J lost 4; bases outside the gene matches: 7. The CDR3 runs to 14 residues. CDR3 loop: CASSPGTGQYEQYF. CDR3 nucleotides: TGCGCCAGCAGCCCGGGGACAGGTCAGTACGAGCAGTACTTC. Full variable domain (missing parts from reference TRBV5-1 and TRBJ2-7): KAGVTQTPRYLIKTRGQQVTLSCSPISGHRSVSWYQQTPGQGLQFLFEYFSETQRNKGNFPGRFSGRQFSNSRSEMNVSTLELGDSALYLCASSPGTGQYEQYFGPGTRLTVT.

The V gene is TRBV14, the J gene TRBJ2-3; D call uncertain. This CDR3 has 15 amino acids. Deletions cut 1 base from V and 2 bases from J, with 10 bases between. The germline V gene has CDR1 SGHDN and CDR2 FVKESK. The CDR3 bases are TGTGCCAGCAGCCAAGTTCGTCCGTACACAGATACGCAGTATTTT. This gives the protein CASSQVRPYTDTQYF. The whole variable domain, filled in from reference TRBV14 and TRBJ2-3, reads EAGVTQFPSHSVIEKGQTVTLRCDPISGHDNLYWYRRVMGKEIKFLLHFVKESKQDESGMPNNRFLAERTGGTYSTLKVQPAELEDSGVYFCASSQVRPYTDTQYFGPGTRLTVL.

The CDR3 sequence: CASSQDNMGGGTEAFF. For the CDR3, the DNA is TGCGCCAGCAGCCAAGATAATATGGGAGGGGGCACTGAAGCTTTCTTT. The V gene is TRBV4-1, the J gene TRBJ1-1; a possible D gene is TRBD1 (6 bases). The germline V gene encodes CDR1 MGHRA and CDR2 YSYEKL. V was trimmed by 0 bases and J by 4 bases, leaving 15 bases between them. The length of the CDR3 is 16 residues.

The chain carries TRBV30 and TRBJ1-1; D is possibly TRBD1 (5 bases). Germline lookup yields CDR1 GTSNPN and CDR2 SVGIG (reference sequence). The CDR3 consists of 15 residues. Trimming removed 0 bases at V and 0 bases at J, with 11 bases between. CDR3 DNA sequence: TGTGCCTGGAGTGTATGGGGGGGGATGAACACTGAAGCTTTCTTT. This encodes CAWSVWGGMNTEAFF.

The chain has TRBV9 and TRBJ2-1; 7 nucleotides agree with TRBD2. Germline V lookup: CDR1 SGDLS, CDR2 YYNGEE. The CDR3 spans 15 residues. J was trimmed by 1 base and V by 4 bases; bases with no gene match: 5. The CDR3 region is CASSFGTNSYNEQFF. CDR3 bases: TGTGCCAGCAGCTTCGGGACTAATTCCTACAATGAGCAGTTCTTC.

The chain carries TRBV19 and TRBJ1-1, with 9 bases matching TRBD1. Germline V gene data show CDR1 as LNHDA and CDR2 as SQIVND (reference sequence). This CDR3 has 15 residues. J was trimmed by 1 base and V by 6 bases; bases with no gene match: 6. The DNA for the CDR3 is TGTGCCAGTAGGCCTCAGACAGGGGGGAACACTGAAGCTTTCTTT. It is translated as CASRPQTGGNTEAFF.

The CDR3 spells CASSLGGQNYEQYF. CDR3 sequence (DNA): TGTGCCAGCAGCCTGGGGGGACAGAACTACGAGCAGTACTTC. The chain has TRBV7-9 and TRBJ2-7, with a tentative D call TRBD1 (7 bases). Trimming cost V 5 bases and J 3 bases, with 14 bases left between them. The length of the CDR3 is 14 residues. Germline V gene data show CDR1 as SEHNR and CDR2 as FQNEAQ (reference sequence). The variable domain in full, completed from reference TRBV7-9 and TRBJ2-7, reads DTGVSQNPRHKITKRGQNVTFRCDPISEHNRLYWYRQTLGQGPEFLTYFQNEAQLEKSRLLSDRFSAERPKGSFSTLEIQRTEQGDSAMYLCASSLGGQNYEQYFGPGTRLTVT.

This chain connects TRBV27 to TRBJ2-1; 9 positions match TRBD1. This CDR3 comprises 16 residues. With V trimmed by 5 bases and J by 8 bases, 13 bases remained unmatched. Germline V CDR1 and CDR2: MNHEY, SMNVEV (reference sequence). In nucleotides, the CDR3 is TGTGCCAGCAGTCCGATAGGCACAGGGGGCATCGATGAGCAGTTCTTC. The encoded protein is CASSPIGTGGIDEQFF.

This clone was seen a handful of times. The chain joins TRBV6-1 to TRBJ2-3; D call uncertain. V was trimmed by 6 bases and J by 1 base, leaving 8 bases between them. Germline V gene sequence: CDR1 MNHNS, CDR2 SASEGT. There are 13 residues in the CDR3. The CDR3 protein is CASSPTCTDTQYF. For the CDR3, the DNA is TGTGCCAGCAGCCCCACTTGCACAGATACGCAGTATTTT.

The rearrangement joins TRBV5-1 to TRBJ2-3; no definite D call. This CDR3 is 14 amino acids long. The germline CDR1 and CDR2 sequences are SGHRS and YFSETQ. Trimming stripped 0 bases from V and 2 bases from J, with 7 bases between. DNA of the CDR3: TGCGCCAGCAGCTTGGTTCGGTACACAGATACGCAGTATTTT. This codes for CASSLVRYTDTQYF.

V gene TRBV7-2 combines with J gene TRBJ2-2, with D tentatively TRBD1 (7 bases). Trimming took 4 bases from V and 6 from J, leaving 21 bases between them. CDR3 size: 17 residues. The germline V gene encodes CDR1 SGHTA and CDR2 FQGNSA. The CDR3 DNA reads TGTGCCAGCAGCTCCATTGGTGGTCCCAGGGGGGCCGGGGAGCTGTTTTTT. Amino acid sequence: CASSSIGGPRGAGELFF.

The J gene is TRBJ2-3, the V gene TRBV6-5; 9 nucleotides line up with TRBD1. The CDR3 extends over 15 amino acids. V trimming: 6 bases; J trimming: 4 bases; junction bases outside the gene matches: 8. CDR1 and CDR2 from the germline V gene are MNHEY and SVGAGI. The CDR3 reads CASSLGQGVADTQYF. The CDR3 region has the DNA TGTGCCAGCAGCTTGGGACAGGGTGTGGCAGATACGCAGTATTTT.

The chain links TRBV27 to TRBJ1-5; D gene unclear. CDR1 is MNHEY, CDR2 SMNVEV, per germline (reference sequence). CDR3 length: 17 residues. Between the trimmed V and J ends, which lost 1 base and 0 bases, there was a span of 13 bases. The chain's CDR3 is CASSLYGGDYSNQPQHF. CDR3 in DNA: TGTGCCAGCAGTTTATATGGCGGGGATTATAGCAATCAGCCCCAGCATTTT.

The rearrangement joins TRBV9 to TRBJ2-5, with 10 nucleotides matching TRBD2. CDR1 and CDR2 (germline): SGDLS, YYNGEE. The CDR3 totals 15 residues. V trimming: 3 bases; J trimming: 2 bases; junction bases outside the gene matches: 4. DNA for the CDR3: TGTGCCAGCAGCGGAGGAGCGGGGGGGCAAGAGACCCAGTACTTC. Translating gives CASSGGAGGQETQYF.

This chain links TRBV6-1 with TRBJ2-5, with 7 bases fitting TRBD2. The CDR3 is 13 amino acids. Germline CDR1 reads MNHNS; CDR2 reads SASEGT. The junction had 4 bases not matched to a gene; V was cut back by 7 bases and J by 2 bases. Here the CDR3 reads CASKAGPQETQYF. In DNA form, the CDR3 reads TGTGCCAGCAAAGCGGGGCCACAAGAGACCCAGTACTTC.

The chain recombines TRBV7-2 with TRBJ1-2, with a tentative D call TRBD1 (5 bases). The V end was cut by 1 base, the J end by 5 bases, with 14 bases between. Germline V gene data show CDR1 as SGHTA and CDR2 as FQGNSA. The CDR3 spans 15 residues. Written as DNA, the CDR3 is TGTGCCAGCAGCTTAGGGGGGGGTAGGGAATATGGCTACACCTTC. This encodes CASSLGGGREYGYTF.

V gene TRBV7-9 combines with J gene TRBJ1-6, with D possibly being TRBD1 (5 bases). The germline V and J ends were trimmed by 5 bases and 14 bases, with 13 bases remaining between them. Germline CDR1 SEHNR, CDR2 FQNEAQ (reference sequence). CDR3 length: 12 amino acids. In nucleotides, the CDR3 is TGTGCCAGCAGCCGGGGGGAGGGAGCCCTCCACTTT. Protein product: CASSRGEGALHF.